Listed below are T cell receptor beta chains from one sample, sequenced in a study of T cells in Graves' hyperthyroidism and ophthalmopathy. TCRdb re-called the multiplex PCR reads through MiXCR, storing one row per CDR3 protein. The sample has roughly 45,000 distinct CDR3 sequences, 49% seen once. The sample comprised peripheral blood or thyroid tissue (not recorded which). The receptors were sampled from a woman between 45 and 60 years old with Graves' hyperthyroidism. The CDR3 runs from the conserved cysteine through the conserved F or W. The order of the fields is clone size, V gene, J gene, D gene, CDR3 DNA, CDR3 protein. The D gene is left open where the match is weak. Size is stated for part of the rows, as once, few or many counts, or as a class when the clone is expanded.

abundance: many; v_gene: TRBV6-1; j_gene: TRBJ1-1; d_gene: NA; CDR3nt: TGTGCCAGCGTTGAGACCTTTAACACTGAAGCTTTCTTT; CDR3aa: CASVETFNTEAFF
abundance: many; v_gene: TRBV19; j_gene: TRBJ1-2; d_gene: TRBD1; CDR3nt: TGTGCCAGTAGTGTTTCAGGGGGCTCGAACTATGGCTACACCTTC; CDR3aa: CASSVSGGSNYGYTF
abundance: many; v_gene: TRBV6-5; j_gene: TRBJ1-2; d_gene: NA; CDR3nt: TGTGCCAGCAACACAAACCGGGGTGGTGGCTACACCTTC; CDR3aa: CASNTNRGGGYTF
abundance: many; v_gene: TRBV11-2; j_gene: TRBJ2-3; d_gene: NA; CDR3nt: TGTGCCAGCAGCTATAAGATGCAACCGGGGGTGGATACGCAGTATTTT; CDR3aa: CASSYKMQPGVDTQYF
abundance: many; v_gene: TRBV29-1; j_gene: TRBJ2-5; d_gene: NA; CDR3nt: TGCAGCGTTGGGGCCTTACAAGAGACCCAGTACTTC; CDR3aa: CSVGALQETQYF
abundance: NA; v_gene: TRBV27; j_gene: TRBJ2-3; d_gene: NA; CDR3nt: TGTGCCAGCAGAAATAGCCGCACAGATACGCAGTATTTT; CDR3aa: CASRNSRTDTQYF
abundance: NA; v_gene: TRBV29-1; j_gene: TRBJ1-1; d_gene: NA; CDR3nt: TGCAGCTTAAGAAGGACAGAGAACACTGAAGCTTTCTTT; CDR3aa: CSLRRTENTEAFF
abundance: many; v_gene: TRBV20-1; j_gene: TRBJ2-3; d_gene: NA; CDR3nt: TGCAGTGCTCGTCCCGGGACTTCTCAGGGTACGCAGTATTTT; CDR3aa: CSARPGTSQGTQYF
abundance: many; v_gene: TRBV7-3; j_gene: TRBJ1-1; d_gene: NA; CDR3nt: TGTGCCAGCAGCCTGTCAGGGACGGGCACTGAAGCTTTCTTT; CDR3aa: CASSLSGTGTEAFF
abundance: many; v_gene: TRBV20-1; j_gene: TRBJ2-2; d_gene: NA; CDR3nt: TGCAGTGCTCCATTCAGGGGCAGCACCGGGGAGCTGTTTTTT; CDR3aa: CSAPFRGSTGELFF
abundance: NA; v_gene: TRBV11-2; j_gene: TRBJ2-7; d_gene: TRBD2; CDR3nt: TGTGCCAGCAGCGGTTGGCGGGGGGCTTACGAGCAGTACTTC; CDR3aa: CASSGWRGAYEQYF
abundance: many; v_gene: TRBV4-3; j_gene: TRBJ2-7; d_gene: TRBD1; CDR3nt: TGCGCCAGCAGCCGCACGAGAGCGACAGGGTCGATCTACGAGCAGTACTTC; CDR3aa: CASSRTRATGSIYEQYF
abundance: once; v_gene: TRBV20-1; j_gene: TRBJ2-5; d_gene: NA; CDR3nt: TGCAGTGCTAGAGATCGGAAGACCCAGTACTTC; CDR3aa: CSARDRKTQYF
abundance: many; v_gene: TRBV5-1; j_gene: TRBJ1-4; d_gene: NA; CDR3nt: TGCGCCAGCAGCTACACCTCCGGGGGTTTCGGTGAAAAACTGTTTTTT; CDR3aa: CASSYTSGGFGEKLFF
abundance: NA; v_gene: TRBV27; j_gene: TRBJ2-7; d_gene: NA; CDR3nt: TGTGCCAGCAGTTTAAGGGGGAAGGGGGGGCGAACCTACGAGCAGTACTTC; CDR3aa: CASSLRGKGGRTYEQYF
abundance: many; v_gene: TRBV5-8; j_gene: TRBJ1-5; d_gene: NA; CDR3nt: TGTGCCAGCCGGGACCTTACGAATCAGCCCCAGCATTTT; CDR3aa: CASRDLTNQPQHF
abundance: few; v_gene: TRBV7-3; j_gene: TRBJ2-5; d_gene: NA; CDR3nt: TGTGCCAGCAGCTTAGGACCTCTCGGGGAGACCCAGTACTTC; CDR3aa: CASSLGPLGETQYF
abundance: NA; v_gene: TRBV7-2; j_gene: TRBJ2-7; d_gene: NA; CDR3nt: TGTGCCAGCAGCTTAGAACATGACTACGAGCAGTACTTC; CDR3aa: CASSLEHDYEQYF
abundance: many; v_gene: TRBV19; j_gene: TRBJ2-3; d_gene: TRBD1; CDR3nt: TGTGCCAGTAGCTACAGGGGAACCCCAGATACGCAGTATTTT; CDR3aa: CASSYRGTPDTQYF
abundance: many; v_gene: TRBV7-9; j_gene: TRBJ2-7; d_gene: TRBD2; CDR3nt: TGTGCCAGCAGTAAGCGGGAGACATACGAGCAGTACTTC; CDR3aa: CASSKRETYEQYF
abundance: NA; v_gene: TRBV7-2; j_gene: TRBJ2-5; d_gene: NA; CDR3nt: TGTGCCAGCAGCTTAAGCCGGGCAGCTTATGAGACCCAATACTTC; CDR3aa: CASSLSRAAYETQYF
abundance: NA; v_gene: TRBV29-1; j_gene: TRBJ1-1; d_gene: NA; CDR3nt: TGCAGTGTAGAAATGACAGTCAGACCTGAAGCTTTCTTT; CDR3aa: CSVEMTVRPEAFF
abundance: NA; v_gene: TRBV7-9; j_gene: TRBJ2-3; d_gene: TRBD2; CDR3nt: TGTGCCAGCAGCCCGTTAGCGGGAGCCCTCCCAGATACGCAGTATTTT; CDR3aa: CASSPLAGALPDTQYF
abundance: NA; v_gene: TRBV11-3; j_gene: TRBJ1-1; d_gene: NA; CDR3nt: TGTGCCAGCAGTTGGGGGGGCAGGGGCGAAGCGGCTTTCTTT; CDR3aa: CASSWGGRGEAAFF
abundance: medium-sized; v_gene: TRBV28; j_gene: TRBJ2-7; d_gene: NA; CDR3nt: TGTGCCAGCAATACACGGGCCTCCTACGAGCAGTACTTC; CDR3aa: CASNTRASYEQYF
abundance: many; v_gene: TRBV28; j_gene: TRBJ1-3; d_gene: TRBD1; CDR3nt: TGTGCCAGCAGAAGTGACAGGGACTTCTCTGGAAACACCATATATTTT; CDR3aa: CASRSDRDFSGNTIYF
abundance: few; v_gene: TRBV7-8; j_gene: TRBJ2-3; d_gene: TRBD2; CDR3nt: TGTGCCAGCACCTCCCTAGCGGTAACAGATACGCAGTATTTT; CDR3aa: CASTSLAVTDTQYF
abundance: NA; v_gene: TRBV29-1; j_gene: TRBJ1-1; d_gene: NA; CDR3nt: TGCAGCGTTGAGGATGAAGCTTTCTTT; CDR3aa: CSVEDEAFF
abundance: many; v_gene: TRBV7-2; j_gene: TRBJ1-6; d_gene: TRBD1; CDR3nt: TGTGCCAGCAGCCCGAGGACAGGGGCCATTTCACCCCTCCACTTT; CDR3aa: CASSPRTGAISPLHF
abundance: few; v_gene: TRBV10-3; j_gene: TRBJ1-2; d_gene: NA; CDR3nt: TGTGCCGCCTCCGGCGGTGGGGGCTACACCTTC; CDR3aa: CAASGGGGYTF
abundance: many; v_gene: TRBV10-3; j_gene: TRBJ2-7; d_gene: NA; CDR3nt: TGTGCCATCAGTGAGTCGCAATACGAGCAGTACTTC; CDR3aa: CAISESQYEQYF
abundance: many; v_gene: TRBV20-1; j_gene: TRBJ2-7; d_gene: NA; CDR3nt: TGCAGTGCCCACAGGGGAGGGTCCTACGAGCAGTACTTC; CDR3aa: CSAHRGGSYEQYF
abundance: NA; v_gene: TRBV15; j_gene: TRBJ2-5; d_gene: TRBD2; CDR3nt: TGTGCCACCAGCACGGGGGGGGTGATGACCCAGTACTTC; CDR3aa: CATSTGGVMTQYF
abundance: many; v_gene: TRBV7-9; j_gene: TRBJ2-5; d_gene: NA; CDR3nt: TGTGCCAGCAGCTTAGCGCCCACAAACACCGAGACCCAGTACTTC; CDR3aa: CASSLAPTNTETQYF
abundance: many; v_gene: TRBV20-1; j_gene: TRBJ1-2; d_gene: TRBD1; CDR3nt: TGCAGTGCCCGAAATGACCTTGACAGGGCCTACGGCTACACCTTC; CDR3aa: CSARNDLDRAYGYTF
abundance: NA; v_gene: TRBV9; j_gene: TRBJ2-7; d_gene: NA; CDR3nt: TGTGCCAGCAGCGACCCGGGACAAGGCTCCTACGAGCAGTACTTC; CDR3aa: CASSDPGQGSYEQYF
abundance: many; v_gene: TRBV28; j_gene: TRBJ2-5; d_gene: TRBD1; CDR3nt: TGTGCCAGCAGCTCTCCGGGACAGGGGGGTGAGACCCAGTACTTC; CDR3aa: CASSSPGQGGETQYF
abundance: NA; v_gene: TRBV10-3; j_gene: TRBJ2-7; d_gene: TRBD2; CDR3nt: TGTGCCATCAGTGAGTCAAGCGGGGGGAGCGAGCAGTACTTC; CDR3aa: CAISESSGGSEQYF
abundance: NA; v_gene: TRBV10-2; j_gene: TRBJ1-2; d_gene: TRBD1; CDR3nt: TGCGCCAGCAGTGGGACAGGGCCCCTCGGCTACACCTTC; CDR3aa: CASSGTGPLGYTF
abundance: many; v_gene: TRBV5-5; j_gene: TRBJ1-1; d_gene: NA; CDR3nt: TGTGCCAGCAGCTTTCAAGCCATGAACACTGAAGCTTTCTTT; CDR3aa: CASSFQAMNTEAFF